Below, one T cell receptor (beta chain) is given with its context. Antigen unknown. Alongside a J-beta primer mix, a sample-barcoded 5' primer served in a second PCR lasting about 7 to 12 cycles. TCRdb re-called the 5' RACE reads with MiXCR, one entry per CDR3 protein. The data show around 1.7 million distinct CDR3 sequences, about 28% seen once. These data belong to a study of blood T cells in healthy people across ages. V was pared by 3 bases and J by 5 bases, with 11 bases between. The germline gives CDR1 LGHDT, CDR2 YNNKEL (reference sequence). There are 14 residues in the CDR3. Study-level findings and limits: Both naive CD4+ cell counts and diversity were greater in long-lived donors than in aged donors.

The chain links TRBV3-1 to TRBJ1-5, with a weak D call TRBD1 (6 bases). What was sequenced was blood. The source of this sequence is a woman under 40 in good health. CDR3 in DNA: TGTGCCAGCAGCCACAGGGGCCGGGATCAGCCCCAGCATTTT. Its translation: CASSHRGRDQPQHF.